This T cell receptor (beta chain) was documented in a study of HIV-infected patients and healthy controls. Study as a whole: All patients had undetectable virus after a further year of therapy, about 65% of the 16 by the second bleed.

Reverse transcription used around 500 ng RNA and constant-region primers for alpha and beta. Separate chain-specific third strand synthesis with multiplexing indices produced the alpha and beta libraries. MiXCR, run by TCRdb on the 5' RACE reads, gives a single entry per CDR3 protein. The repertoire holds 5,000 or so distinct CDR3 sequences, more than 8% seen once, with 20% in the top ten. Within the sample, this clonotype is medium-sized. From germline, CDR1 is SQVTM and CDR2 ANQGSEA. The CDR3 consists of 13 residues. Trimming took off 3 bases at V and 3 bases at J, with 10 bases between the two ends. The repertoire came from unfractionated whole blood and reflected all unsorted peripheral T cells. RNA came from roughly 2.3 ml of peripheral blood.

The sequence was obtained from an adult with HIV infection. This chain connects TRBV29-1 to TRBJ2-3; unclear D gene. Sequencing was performed on blood, taken before antiretroviral therapy. The CDR3 reads CSVDLHSTDTQYF. The CDR3 coding sequence is TGCAGCGTTGACCTTCACAGTACAGATACGCAGTATTTT.